What follows is one T cell receptor beta chain and its context. This entry is derived from a study of T cells in Graves' hyperthyroidism and ophthalmopathy. The J segment lost 5 bases and the V segment lost 6 bases, leaving 10 bases of the junction unmatched. This CDR3 has 15 amino acids. TCR beta CDR3 sequences were amplified from RNA transcripts. Primed by the HTBI set, a first-round RT-PCR was run on the TCR CDR3. MiXCR was run by TCRdb on the multiplex PCR reads, yielding one entry per CDR3 protein. The sample records 300,000 to 350,000 distinct CDR3 sequences, over 11% being singletons. The sequencing input was blood. V usage is TRBV12-3 or TRBV12-4 and J usage is TRBJ2-4, with TRBD2 identical over 7 bases. The receptor was derived from a woman under 40 with Graves' hyperthyroidism. The CDR3 nucleotides are TGTGCCAGCAGACTAAAAAGGGGAGGGGAAAACATTCAGTACTTC. Amino acids: CASRLKRGGENIQYF.